This TCR beta chain was sequenced in a study of Graves' ophthalmopathy and Graves' hyperthyroidism. Absence of ophthalmopathy within 18 months of follow-up defined stable hyperthyroidism. CDR3 size: 16 residues. Germline values: CDR1 MNHEY, CDR2 SVGAGI. V was cut by 2 bases and J by 2 bases, with 12 bases left in between. This clonotype was picked up many times. Transcripts of RNA were the source for amplifying TCR beta CDR3 regions. Second-round multiplex PCR came after first-round RT-PCR with HTBI primers. TCRdb independently ran MiXCR on the multiplex PCR reads; one entry per CDR3 protein. This table holds a few hundred thousand distinct CDR3 sequences, over 15% found once.

The receptor's source is a woman aged 18-30 years with stable Graves' hyperthyroidism. Sequencing input: peripheral blood. This chain uses TRBV6-5 with TRBJ2-2; D tentatively reads TRBD1 or TRBD2 (5 bases each). CDR3 DNA sequence: TGTGCCAGCAGTTACCCACCGGGGCCAAACACCGGGGAGCTGTTTTTT. Translation: CASSYPPGPNTGELFF.